Only one count was recorded for the clone carrying this T cell receptor beta chain. Original processing notes: Amplifying reference gene primers gave estimates of nucleated cell counts. Here immunoSEQ multiplex PCR was the method, and the copy in TCRdb shows in-frame clones only, minus some. The V and J calls and clone size were taken over from that table, and D and trimming were inferred from the DNA. The table has some 47,000 clones, under 90% seen once. This sample was included in a study of blood T cell repertoires in COVID-19. Study overall: Samples taken during acute and convalescent COVID-19 were collected in the United States, Italy and Spain. PBMCs, B-cell-depleted T cells, or T cells provided the cDNA or gDNA that made up the material.

CDR1 is SGDLS, CDR2 YYNGEE, per germline. This CDR3 has 12 residues. V gave up 3 bases and J gave up 8 bases, with 8 bases separating them. The chain couples TRBV9 to TRBJ2-2; D is ambiguous. The sequenced sample was peripheral blood. The source of this sequence is a human donor in a cohort sampled during active COVID-19. The CDR3 nucleotides read TGTGCCAGCAGCGGCGGCCGAGGGGAGCTGTTTTTT. Amino acids: CASSGGRGELFF.